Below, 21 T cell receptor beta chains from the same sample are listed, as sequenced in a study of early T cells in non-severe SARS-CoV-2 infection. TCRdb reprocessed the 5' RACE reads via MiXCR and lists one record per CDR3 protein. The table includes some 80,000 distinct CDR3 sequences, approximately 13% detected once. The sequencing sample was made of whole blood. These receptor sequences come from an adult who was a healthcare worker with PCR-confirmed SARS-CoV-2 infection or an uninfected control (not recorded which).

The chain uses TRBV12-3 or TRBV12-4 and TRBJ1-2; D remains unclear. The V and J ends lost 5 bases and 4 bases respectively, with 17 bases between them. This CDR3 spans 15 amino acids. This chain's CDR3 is CASSPGRTAFYGYTF. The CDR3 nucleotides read TGTGCCAGCAGTCCCGGACGGACGGCTTTCTATGGCTACACCTTC.

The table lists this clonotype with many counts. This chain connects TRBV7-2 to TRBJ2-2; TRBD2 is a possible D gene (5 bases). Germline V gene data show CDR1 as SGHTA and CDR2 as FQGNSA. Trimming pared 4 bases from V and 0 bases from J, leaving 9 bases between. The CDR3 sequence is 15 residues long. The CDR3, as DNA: TGTGCCAGCAGCTCCCGGAGGTCGAACACCGGGGAGCTGTTTTTT. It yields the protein CASSSRRSNTGELFF.

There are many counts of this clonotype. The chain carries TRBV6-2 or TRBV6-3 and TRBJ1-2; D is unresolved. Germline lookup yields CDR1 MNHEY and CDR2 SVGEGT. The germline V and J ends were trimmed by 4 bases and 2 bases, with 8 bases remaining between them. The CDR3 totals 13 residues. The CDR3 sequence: CASSSGPNYGYTF. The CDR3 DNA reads TGTGCCAGCAGTTCCGGGCCGAACTATGGCTACACCTTC.

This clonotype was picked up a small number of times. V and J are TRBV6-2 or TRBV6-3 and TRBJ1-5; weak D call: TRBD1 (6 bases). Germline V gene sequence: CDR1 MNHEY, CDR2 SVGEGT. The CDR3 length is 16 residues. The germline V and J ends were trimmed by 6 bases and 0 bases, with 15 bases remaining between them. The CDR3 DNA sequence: TGTGCCAGCAGATCAAACCGAGGGGGTAGCAATCAGCCCCAGCATTTT. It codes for CASRSNRGGSNQPQHF.

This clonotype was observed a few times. DNA for the CDR3: TGCGCCAGCAGCTTGTCAACTAGCGGAACCTACGAGCAGTACTTC. It encodes CASSLSTSGTYEQYF. The gene calls are TRBV5-1 and TRBJ2-7, with TRBD2 matching over 8 bases. CDR1 is SGHRS, CDR2 YFSETQ, per germline. The CDR3 contains 15 residues. Trimming at V came to 1 base and at J to 2 bases, leaving 5 bases not matched to a gene.

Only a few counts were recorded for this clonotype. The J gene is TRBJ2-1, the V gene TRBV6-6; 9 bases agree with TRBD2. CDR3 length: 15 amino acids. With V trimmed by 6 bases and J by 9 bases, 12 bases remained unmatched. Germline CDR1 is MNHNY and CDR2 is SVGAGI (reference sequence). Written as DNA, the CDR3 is TGTGCCAGCAGCCTAGATAGCGGGAGTATTGGTGAGCAGTTCTTC. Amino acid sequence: CASSLDSGSIGEQFF.

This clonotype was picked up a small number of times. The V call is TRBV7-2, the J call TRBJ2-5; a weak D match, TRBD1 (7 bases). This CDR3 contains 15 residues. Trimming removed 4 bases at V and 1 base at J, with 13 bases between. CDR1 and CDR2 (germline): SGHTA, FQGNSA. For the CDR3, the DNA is TGTGCCAGCAGCTCGCCAGGGGGGAGCCAAGAGACCCAGTACTTC. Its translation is CASSSPGGSQETQYF. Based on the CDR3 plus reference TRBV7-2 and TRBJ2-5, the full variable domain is GAGVSQSPSNKVTEKGKDVELRCDPISGHTALYWYRQSLGQGLEFLIYFQGNSAPDKSGLPSDRFSAERTGGSVSTLTIQRTQQEDSAVYLCASSSPGGSQETQYFGPGTRLLVL.

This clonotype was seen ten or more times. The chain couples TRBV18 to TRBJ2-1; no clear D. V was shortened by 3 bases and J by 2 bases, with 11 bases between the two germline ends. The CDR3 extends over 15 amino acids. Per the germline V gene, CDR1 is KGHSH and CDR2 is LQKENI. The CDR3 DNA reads TGTGCCAGCTCACCGGGCAGTCCGACCTACAATGAGCAGTTCTTC. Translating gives CASSPGSPTYNEQFF.

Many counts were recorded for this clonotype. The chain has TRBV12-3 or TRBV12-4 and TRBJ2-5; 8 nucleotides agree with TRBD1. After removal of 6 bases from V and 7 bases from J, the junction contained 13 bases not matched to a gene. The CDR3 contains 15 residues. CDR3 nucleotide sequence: TGTGCCAGCAGCAGGACAGGGACACGAAGAGGGACCCAGTACTTC. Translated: CASSRTGTRRGTQYF.

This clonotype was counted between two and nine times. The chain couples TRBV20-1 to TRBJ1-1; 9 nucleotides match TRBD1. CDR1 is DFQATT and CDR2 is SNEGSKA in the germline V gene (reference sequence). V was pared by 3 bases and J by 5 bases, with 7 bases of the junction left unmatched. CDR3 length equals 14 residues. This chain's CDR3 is CSARTQGARTEAFF. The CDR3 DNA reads TGCAGTGCTAGGACACAGGGGGCAAGGACTGAAGCTTTCTTT.

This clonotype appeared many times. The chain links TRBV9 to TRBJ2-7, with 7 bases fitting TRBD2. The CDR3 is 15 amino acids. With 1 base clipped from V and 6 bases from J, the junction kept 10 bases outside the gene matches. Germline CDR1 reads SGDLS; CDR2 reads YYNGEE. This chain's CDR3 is CASSVSPSGGGEQYF. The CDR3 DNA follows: TGTGCCAGCAGCGTATCCCCGTCGGGGGGAGGCGAGCAGTACTTC.

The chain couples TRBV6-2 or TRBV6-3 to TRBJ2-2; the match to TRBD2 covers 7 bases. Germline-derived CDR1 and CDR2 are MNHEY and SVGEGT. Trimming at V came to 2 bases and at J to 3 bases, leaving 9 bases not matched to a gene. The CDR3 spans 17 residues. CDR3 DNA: TGTGCCAGCAGTTACCCCAGGGCTAGCGGAGACACCGGGGAGCTGTTTTTT. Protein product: CASSYPRASGDTGELFF.

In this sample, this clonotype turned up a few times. Here the CDR3 reads CSAGVGSYEQYF. The CDR3 nucleotides read TGCAGTGCAGGTGTTGGCTCCTACGAGCAGTACTTC. V and J are TRBV20-1 and TRBJ2-7, with D uncertain. The CDR3 consists of 12 residues. CDR1 and CDR2 from the germline V gene are DFQATT and SNEGSKA (reference sequence). The ends were cut back, 6 bases at V and 0 bases at J, with 9 bases in the middle.

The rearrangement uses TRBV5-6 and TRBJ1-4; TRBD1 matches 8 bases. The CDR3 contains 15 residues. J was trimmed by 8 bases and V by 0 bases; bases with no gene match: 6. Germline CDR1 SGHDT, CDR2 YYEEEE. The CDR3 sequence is CASSLATGGTEKLFF. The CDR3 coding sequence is TGTGCCAGCAGCTTGGCCACAGGGGGAACGGAAAAACTGTTTTTT.

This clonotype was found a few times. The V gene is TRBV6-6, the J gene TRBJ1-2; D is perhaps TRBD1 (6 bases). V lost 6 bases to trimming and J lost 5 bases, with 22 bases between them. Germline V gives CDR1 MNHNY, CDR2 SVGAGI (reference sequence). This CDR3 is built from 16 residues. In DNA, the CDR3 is TGTGCCAGCAGCCGACGGGGGCCCTGGGAGGGGTATGGCTACACCTTC. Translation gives CASSRRGPWEGYGYTF.

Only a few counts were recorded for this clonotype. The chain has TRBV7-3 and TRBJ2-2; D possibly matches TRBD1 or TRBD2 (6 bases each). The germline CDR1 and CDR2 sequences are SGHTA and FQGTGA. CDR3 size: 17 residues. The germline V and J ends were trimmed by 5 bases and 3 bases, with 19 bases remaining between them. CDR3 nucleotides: TGTGCCAGCAGCCCCAGGAGGGGGTCGTATGACACCGGGGAGCTGTTTTTT. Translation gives CASSPRRGSYDTGELFF.

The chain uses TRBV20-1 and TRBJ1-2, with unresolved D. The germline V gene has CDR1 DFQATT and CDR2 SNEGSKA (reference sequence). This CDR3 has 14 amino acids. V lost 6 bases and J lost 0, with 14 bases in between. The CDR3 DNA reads TGCAGTGCGCGAAGGCTATTAGCTAACTATGGCTACACCTTC. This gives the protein CSARRLLANYGYTF.

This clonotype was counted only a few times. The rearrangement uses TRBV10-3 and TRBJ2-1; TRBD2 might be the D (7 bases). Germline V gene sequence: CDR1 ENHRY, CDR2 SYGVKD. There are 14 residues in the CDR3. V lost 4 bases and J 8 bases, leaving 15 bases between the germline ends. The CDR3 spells CAISGGGGGYEQFF. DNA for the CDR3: TGTGCCATCAGTGGGGGAGGGGGAGGCTATGAGCAGTTCTTC.

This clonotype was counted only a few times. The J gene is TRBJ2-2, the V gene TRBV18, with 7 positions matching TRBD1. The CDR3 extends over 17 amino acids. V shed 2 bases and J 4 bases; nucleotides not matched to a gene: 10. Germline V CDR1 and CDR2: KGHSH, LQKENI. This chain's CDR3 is CASSPVGGQMGTGELFF. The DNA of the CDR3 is TGTGCCAGCTCACCAGTTGGGGGACAGATGGGCACCGGGGAGCTGTTTTTT.

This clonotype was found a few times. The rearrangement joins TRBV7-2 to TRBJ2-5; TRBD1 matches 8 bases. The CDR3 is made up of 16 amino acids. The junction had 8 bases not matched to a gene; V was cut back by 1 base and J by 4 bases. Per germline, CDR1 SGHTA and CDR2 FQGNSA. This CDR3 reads CASSLVVTGVSETQYF. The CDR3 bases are TGTGCCAGCAGCTTAGTAGTGACAGGGGTTTCAGAGACCCAGTACTTC.

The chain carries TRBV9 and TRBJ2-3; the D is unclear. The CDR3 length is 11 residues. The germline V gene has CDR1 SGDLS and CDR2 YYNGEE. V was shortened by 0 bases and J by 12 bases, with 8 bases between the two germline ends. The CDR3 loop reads CASSVGQSQYF. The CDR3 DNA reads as TGTGCCAGCAGCGTAGGCCAATCTCAGTATTTT.